Listed below are T cell receptor beta chains from one sample, sequenced in a study of shared T cell receptors in the human thymus. The repertoire was sequenced with immunoSEQ multiplex PCR; TCRdb's copy has only in-frame clones and lacks some. This table has more than 550,000 clones, approximately 85% appearing once. The sample also formed part of further work on human thymus T cells.

Sequencing was carried out using thymocytes. These receptors all stem from a girl under three years old with a congenital heart defect. Both conserved end residues are part of each CDR3. A D gene is named only where the DNA matches it firmly. Rows may omit the clone size; those that give it use once, few, many or a size class.

TRBJ2-7 | 18 | TRBV5-6 | . | . | TGTGCCAGCAGCTCGAACGCACTAGCCTTAGGGACAGCTGTATTAGATTACTTC | CASSSNALALGTAVLDYF
TRBJ1-1 | 15 | TRBV27 | . | . | TGTGCCAGCACCCCTCCGGGATCGGAAGGCACTGAAGCTTTCTTT | CASTPPGSEGTEAFF
TRBJ1-2 | 13 | TRBV9 | TRBD1 | . | TGTGCCAGCAGCCGGGGACAGGGATTTGGCTACACCTTC | CASSRGQGFGYTF
TRBJ1-6 | 19 | TRBV28 | . | . | TGTGCCAGCAGTTTGACAGGTCCAACCCGAAGCTCCTATAATTCACCCCTCCACTTT | CASSLTGPTRSSYNSPLHF
TRBJ1-1 | 18 | TRBV7-3 | TRBD1 | . | TGTGCCAGCAGCTTAAGGGGGGACAGGGGCAAGCGGGGCACTGAAGCTTTCTTT | CASSLRGDRGKRGTEAFF
TRBJ2-7 | 17 | TRBV4-3 | . | . | TGCGCCAGCAGCCCTACCCAGAGGGCCGGAACTTCCTACGAGCAGTACTTC | CASSPTQRAGTSYEQYF
TRBJ2-7 | 17 | TRBV4-1 | . | . | TGCGCCAGCAGCCAAGTTGTTAGGCGGCAACCATACTACGAGCAGTACTTC | CASSQVVRRQPYYEQYF
TRBJ1-6 | 15 | TRBV11-2 | . | . | TGTGCCAGCAGCTTGACAGGCTCCTATAATTCACCCCTCCACTTT | CASSLTGSYNSPLHF
TRBJ2-7 | 16 | TRBV9 | TRBD2 | . | TGTGCCAGCAGCCCCCTACCCGGGGGGGACTCCTACGAGCAGCACTTC | CASSPLPGGDSYEQHF
TRBJ2-5 | 15 | TRBV7-2 | TRBD2 | . | TGTGCCAGCAGCCTAAGCGGGGGGGACCCGGAGACCCAGTACTTC | CASSLSGGDPETQYF
TRBJ2-3 | 15 | TRBV5-5 | TRBD1 | . | TGTGCCAGCAGCCCGTGGGACAGGGTCACAGATACGCAGTATTTT | CASSPWDRVTDTQYF
TRBJ1-4 | 15 | TRBV15 | . | . | TGTGCCACCAGCAAGAAAAACCCCCCATCCGGAAAACTGTTTTTT | CATSKKNPPSGKLFF
TRBJ1-1 | 14 | TRBV4-3 | TRBD1 | . | TGCGCCAGCAGCCCGGACAGGGGATTAAAAGGAGCTTTCTTT | CASSPDRGLKGAFF
TRBJ1-4 | 18 | TRBV14 | TRBD1 | . | TGTGCCAGCAGCCAAGATCTAGGACAGGGGGAAACTAATGAAAAACTGTTTTTT | CASSQDLGQGETNEKLFF
TRBJ1-1 | 16 | TRBV7-2 | . | . | TGTGCCAGCAGCCCGGCACCTGGACACTACAACACTGAAGCTTTCTTT | CASSPAPGHYNTEAFF
TRBJ1-3 | 15 | TRBV6-6 | . | . | TGTGCCAGCAGTTACGGGAGAAGCTCTGGAAACACCATATATTTT | CASSYGRSSGNTIYF
TRBJ1-6 | 16 | TRBV4-1 | . | . | TGCGCCAGCAGCCAAAGTGCTTGGACAGAAGATTCACCCCTCCACTTT | CASSQSAWTEDSPLHF
TRBJ1-1 | 13 | TRBV28 | . | . | TGTGCCAGCAGGGATTGGCAGGGGACTGAAGCTTTCTTT | CASRDWQGTEAFF
TRBJ2-7 | 13 | TRBV28 | . | . | TGTGCCAGCAACCTGCTAGACGGGTACGAGCAGTACTTC | CASNLLDGYEQYF
TRBJ1-1 | 15 | TRBV7-9 | TRBD1 | . | TGTGCCAGCAGCTCTACAGGGGCGGATAGCACTGAAGCTTTCTTT | CASSSTGADSTEAFF
TRBJ1-2 | 17 | TRBV4-1 | . | . | TGCGCCAGCAGCCAACGTTGGGGAACCCCGGAGGACTATGGCTACACCTTC | CASSQRWGTPEDYGYTF
TRBJ2-4 | 16 | TRBV27 | . | . | TGTGCCAGCAGTTTTATGAATGCCGGGACCAAAAACATTCAGTACTTC | CASSFMNAGTKNIQYF
TRBJ1-1 | 19 | TRBV11-2 | . | . | TGTGCCAGCAGCTTAGTCCTACCCTTGGCCCTTATACAGGAGCCTGAAGCTTTCTTT | CASSLVLPLALIQEPEAFF
TRBJ1-1 | 17 | TRBV27 | TRBD1 | . | TGTGCCAGCAGTTTTACGGTCGGGACAGCCTTGAACACTGAAGCTTTCTTT | CASSFTVGTALNTEAFF
TRBJ1-2 | 13 | TRBV7-9 | TRBD1 | once | TGTGCCAGCAACATCCAGGACAGGAATGGCTACACCTTC | CASNIQDRNGYTF
TRBJ1-1 | 15 | TRBV6-1 | . | . | TGTGCCAGCAGTGAATTCCCAGGGGCATTGACTGAAGCTTTCTTT | CASSEFPGALTEAFF
TRBJ1-2 | 15 | TRBV27 | . | . | TGTGCCAGCAGTTACAACCGGACAGCCAACTATGGCTACACCTTC | CASSYNRTANYGYTF
TRBJ1-4 | 14 | TRBV9 | . | . | TGTGCCAGCAGCGTAGATCTCAACGGGGAAAAACTGTTTTTT | CASSVDLNGEKLFF
TRBJ2-1 | 14 | TRBV4-1 | TRBD1 | . | TGCGCCAGCAGCCAGGGCAGGGGGTACAATGAGCAGTTCTTC | CASSQGRGYNEQFF
TRBJ2-7 | 18 | TRBV27 | TRBD2 | . | TGTGCCAGCAGTTCCCGGGGACTAGCGGGGGATCTCGGCTACGAGCAGTACTTC | CASSSRGLAGDLGYEQYF
TRBJ1-5 | 17 | TRBV27 | . | . | TGTGCCAGCAGTTTATCTAGGGGGACAACACGAACCTGGCCCCAGCATTTT | CASSLSRGTTRTWPQHF
TRBJ2-3 | 17 | TRBV5-1 | TRBD2 | . | TGCGCCAGCAGCTTCCTTCAGACTAGCGGACGCACAGATACGCAGTATTTT | CASSFLQTSGRTDTQYF
TRBJ1-3 | 15 | TRBV5-1 | TRBD1 | . | TGCGCCAGCAGCTTGAGGGGGCACTCTGGAAACACCATATATTTT | CASSLRGHSGNTIYF
TRBJ1-1 | 14 | TRBV7-2 | TRBD1 | . | TGTGCCAGCAGCCGCATAACAGGGGACACTGAAGCTTTCTTT | CASSRITGDTEAFF
TRBJ1-6 | 19 | TRBV10-3 | . | . | TGTGCCATCAGTGAGTCGAGGGTAACGGGTCCCGCCCTTGGTTCACCCCTCCACTTT | CAISESRVTGPALGSPLHF
TRBJ1-1 | 13 | TRBV5-4 | TRBD1 | . | TGTGCCAGCAGGCCCCGGGACAGACCTGAAGCTTTCTTT | CASRPRDRPEAFF
TRBJ2-3 | 15 | TRBV4-3 | . | . | TGCGCCAGCAGCACCGGACTGCATGGCACAGATACGCAGTATTTT | CASSTGLHGTDTQYF
TRBJ2-2 | 16 | TRBV7-2 | TRBD2 | once | TGTGCCAGCAGCTTAAAGACTAGCCCGAACACCGGGGAGCTGTTTTTT | CASSLKTSPNTGELFF
TRBJ1-4 | 14 | TRBV27 | . | . | TGTGCCAGCACCCCCACCGGAGGGAATGAAAAACTGTTTTTT | CASTPTGGNEKLFF
TRBJ1-3 | 14 | TRBV29-1 | . | . | TGCAGCGTTGAAGGGGCTAACTCTGGAAACACCATATATTTT | CSVEGANSGNTIYF
TRBJ1-2 | 14 | TRBV21-1 | . | once | TGTGCCAGCCGCCGACAGAAACCGTTCTATGGCTACACCTTC | CASRRQKPFYGYTF
TRBJ2-1 | 14 | TRBV5-4 | TRBD2 | . | TGTGCCAGCGGCGGGGGGGCACGGGGGAATGAGCAGTTCTTC | CASGGGARGNEQFF
TRBJ1-2 | 10 | TRBV2 | . | . | TGTGCCAGCAGTGAACCCCGTCCCACCTTC | CASSEPRPTF
TRBJ2-1 | 13 | TRBV27 | . | . | TGTGCCAGCAGTTTATCACCAGGGGTTGGGCAGTTCTTC | CASSLSPGVGQFF
TRBJ2-1 | 14 | TRBV9 | . | . | TGTGCCAGCAGCCCCCAAGGGACTCACAATGAGCAGTTCTTC | CASSPQGTHNEQFF
TRBJ1-2 | 9 | TRBV20-1 | TRBD1 | . | TGCAGTGCTTACAGGGGTTTCACCTTC | CSAYRGFTF
TRBJ2-2 | 19 | TRBV15 | TRBD2 | . | TGTGCCACCAGCAGAGTGCGGACTAGCGGGAGAAACATCGTCGGGGAGCTGTTTTTT | CATSRVRTSGRNIVGELFF
TRBJ1-1 | 14 | TRBV19 | . | few | TGTGCCAGTCGGGTCGAGGCCGGTGGCACTGAAGCTTTCTTT | CASRVEAGGTEAFF
TRBJ2-1 | 21 | TRBV27 | . | . | TGTGCCAGCAGTCCACGCCCCCTTGGAGGGGGCTTCGATAGCTCCTACAATGAGCAGTTCTTC | CASSPRPLGGGFDSSYNEQFF
TRBJ1-1 | 15 | TRBV19 | TRBD1 | . | TGTGCCAGTAGTAAACAGGGGGGATTTAGCACTGAAGCTTTCTTT | CASSKQGGFSTEAFF
TRBJ1-1 | 12 | TRBV5-5 | . | . | TGTGCCAGCAGCCGCGGGGGCCCTGAAGCTTTCTTT | CASSRGGPEAFF
TRBJ1-2 | 11 | TRBV28 | . | . | TGTGCCAGCGGGGGGAACTATGGCTACACCTTC | CASGGNYGYTF
TRBJ1-6 | 15 | TRBV6-1 | . | . | TGTGCCAGCAGTACCGTTGGCGGGGGAAATTCACCCCTCCACTTT | CASSTVGGGNSPLHF
TRBJ2-7 | 14 | TRBV5-6 | TRBD1 | . | TGTGCCAGCAGCCCGACAGGGTCGGCCTACGAGCAGTACTTC | CASSPTGSAYEQYF
TRBJ2-1 | 14 | TRBV2 | . | . | TGTGCCAGCAGTGACCCTAGCTGGGCCAATGAGCAGTTCTTC | CASSDPSWANEQFF
TRBJ1-6 | 15 | TRBV6-5 | . | . | TGTGCCAGCTCGTACATGGCTGTGTGCTATTCACCCCTCCACTTT | CASSYMAVCYSPLHF
TRBJ1-1 | 14 | TRBV5-1 | . | . | TGCGCCAGCAACTCCCGCCGCGGACACGGTGAAGCTTTCTTT | CASNSRRGHGEAFF
TRBJ2-2 | 23 | TRBV5-1 | TRBD2 | . | TGCGCCAGCAGCTCAATCAAGGCACAGCCGGGACTAGTCAGAGGTGGGGACACCGGGGAGCTGTTTTTT | CASSSIKAQPGLVRGGDTGELFF
TRBJ2-1 | 17 | TRBV9 | TRBD2 | once | TGTGCCAGCAGCGCCTGGGACGTTGGGGGGGTTTACAATGAGCAGTTCTTC | CASSAWDVGGVYNEQFF
TRBJ1-1 | 16 | TRBV6-6 | TRBD1 | . | TGTGCCACCGACCCAACTCCCGGGACAGGGACCACTGAAGCTTTCTTT | CATDPTPGTGTTEAFF